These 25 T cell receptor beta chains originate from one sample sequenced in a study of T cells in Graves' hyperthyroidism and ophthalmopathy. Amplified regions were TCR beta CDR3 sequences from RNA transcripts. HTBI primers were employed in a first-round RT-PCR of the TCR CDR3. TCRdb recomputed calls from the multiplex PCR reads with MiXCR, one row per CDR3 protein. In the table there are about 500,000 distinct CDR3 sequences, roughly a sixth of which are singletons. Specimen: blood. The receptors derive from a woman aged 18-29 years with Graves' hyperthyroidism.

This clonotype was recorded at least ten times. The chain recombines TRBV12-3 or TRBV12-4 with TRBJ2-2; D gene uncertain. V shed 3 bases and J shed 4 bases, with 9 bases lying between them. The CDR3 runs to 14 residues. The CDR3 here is CASSLGSGTGELFF. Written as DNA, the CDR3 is TGTGCCAGCAGTTTGGGTAGTGGCACCGGGGAGCTGTTTTTT.

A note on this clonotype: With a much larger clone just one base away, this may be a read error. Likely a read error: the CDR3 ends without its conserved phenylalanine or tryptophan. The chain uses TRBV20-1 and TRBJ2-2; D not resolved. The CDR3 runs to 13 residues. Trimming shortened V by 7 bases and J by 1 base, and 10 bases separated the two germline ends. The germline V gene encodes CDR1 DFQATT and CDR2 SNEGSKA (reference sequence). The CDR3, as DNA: TGCAGTGTAGTGGCACAGAACACCGGGGAGCTGTTTTCT. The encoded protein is CSVVAQNTGELFS.

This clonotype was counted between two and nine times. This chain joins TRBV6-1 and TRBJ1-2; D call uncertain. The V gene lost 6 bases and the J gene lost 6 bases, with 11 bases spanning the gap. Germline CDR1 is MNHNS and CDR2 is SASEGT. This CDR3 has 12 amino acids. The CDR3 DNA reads TGTGCCAGCAGCTCGGACTCTCATGGCTACACCTTC. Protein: CASSSDSHGYTF.

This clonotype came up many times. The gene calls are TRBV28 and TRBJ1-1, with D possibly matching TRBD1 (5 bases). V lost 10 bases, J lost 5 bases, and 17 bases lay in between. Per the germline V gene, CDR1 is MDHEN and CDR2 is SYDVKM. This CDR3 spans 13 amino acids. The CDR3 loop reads CATLLGGATEAFF. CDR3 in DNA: TGTGCCACTCTTCTAGGCGGGGCGACTGAAGCTTTCTTT.

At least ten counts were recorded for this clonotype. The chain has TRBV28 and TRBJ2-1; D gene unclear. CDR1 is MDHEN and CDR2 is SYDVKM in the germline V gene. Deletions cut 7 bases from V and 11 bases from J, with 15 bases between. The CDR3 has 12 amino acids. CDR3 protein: CASNRRPDQQFF. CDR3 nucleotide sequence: TGTGCCAGCAACCGCCGCCCGGATCAGCAGTTCTTC. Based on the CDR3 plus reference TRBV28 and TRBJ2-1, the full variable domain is DVKVTQSSRYLVKRTGEKVFLECVQDMDHENMFWYRQDPGLGLRLIYFSYDVKMKEKGDIPEGYSVSREKKERFSLILESASTNQTSMYLCASNRRPDQQFFGPGTRLTVL.

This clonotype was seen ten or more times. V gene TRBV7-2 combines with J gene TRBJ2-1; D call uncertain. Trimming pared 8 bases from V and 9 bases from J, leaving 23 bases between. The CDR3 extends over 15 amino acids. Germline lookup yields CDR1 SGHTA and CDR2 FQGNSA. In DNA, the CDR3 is TGTGCCAGCTATGGCAGGCAGGCCTTGTTCGGTGAGCAGTTCTTC. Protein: CASYGRQALFGEQFF.

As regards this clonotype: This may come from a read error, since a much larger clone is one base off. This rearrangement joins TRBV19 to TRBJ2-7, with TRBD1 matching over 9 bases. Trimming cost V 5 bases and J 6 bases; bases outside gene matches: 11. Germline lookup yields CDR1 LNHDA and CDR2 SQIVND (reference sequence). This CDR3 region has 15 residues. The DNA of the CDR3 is TGTGCCAGTAGTTCGGGGACAGGGAACGAACCCGAGCAGTACTTC. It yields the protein CASSSGTGNEPEQYF. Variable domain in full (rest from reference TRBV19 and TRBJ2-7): DGGITQSPKYLFRKEGQNVTLSCEQNLNHDAMYWYRQDPGQGLRLIYYSQIVNDFQKGDIAEGYSVSREKKESFPLTVTSAQKNPTAFYLCASSSGTGNEPEQYFGPGTRLTVT.

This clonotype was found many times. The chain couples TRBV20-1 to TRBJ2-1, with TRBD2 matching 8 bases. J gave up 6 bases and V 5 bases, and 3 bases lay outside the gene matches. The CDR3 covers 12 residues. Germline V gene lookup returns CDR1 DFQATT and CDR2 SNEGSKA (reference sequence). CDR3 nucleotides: TGCAGTGCTCCCGGGACTAGCAATGAGCAGTTCTTC. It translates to CSAPGTSNEQFF.

CDR3 region: CASSGRGTGELFF. CDR3 DNA sequence: TGTGCCAGCAGTGGGAGAGGCACCGGGGAGCTGTTTTTT. The rearrangement joins TRBV6-1 to TRBJ2-2; D remains ambiguous. The CDR3 consists of 13 residues. Germline V gene sequence: CDR1 MNHNS, CDR2 SASEGT. The V end lost 4 bases, the J end lost 4 bases, and 7 bases lay between the germline ends.

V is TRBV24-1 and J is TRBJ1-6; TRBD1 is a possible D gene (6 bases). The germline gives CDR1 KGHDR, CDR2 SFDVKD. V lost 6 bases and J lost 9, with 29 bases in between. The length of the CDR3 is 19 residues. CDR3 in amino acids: CATSLPQAQTGTYPSPLHF. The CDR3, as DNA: TGTGCCACCAGTTTGCCCCAGGCACAGACAGGCACATACCCTTCACCCCTCCACTTT.

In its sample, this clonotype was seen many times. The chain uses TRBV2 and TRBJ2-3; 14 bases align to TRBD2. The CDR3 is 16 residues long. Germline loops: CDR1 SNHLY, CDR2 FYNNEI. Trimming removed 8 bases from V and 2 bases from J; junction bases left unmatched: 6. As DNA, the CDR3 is TGTGCCAGCCCGGGACTAGCGGGGGAACACACAGATACGCAGTATTTT. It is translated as CASPGLAGEHTDTQYF.

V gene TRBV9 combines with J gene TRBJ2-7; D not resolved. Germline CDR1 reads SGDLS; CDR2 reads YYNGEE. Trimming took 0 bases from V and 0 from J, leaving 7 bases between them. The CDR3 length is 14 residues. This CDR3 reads CASSVGQSSYEQYF. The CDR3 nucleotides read TGTGCCAGCAGCGTAGGACAAAGCTCCTACGAGCAGTACTTC.

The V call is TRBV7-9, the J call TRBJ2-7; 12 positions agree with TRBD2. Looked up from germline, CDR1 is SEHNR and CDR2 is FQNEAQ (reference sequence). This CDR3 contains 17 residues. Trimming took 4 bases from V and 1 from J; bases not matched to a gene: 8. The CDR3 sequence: CASSSELAGGQSYEQYF. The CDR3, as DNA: TGTGCCAGCAGCTCTGAACTAGCGGGGGGCCAATCCTACGAGCAGTACTTC.

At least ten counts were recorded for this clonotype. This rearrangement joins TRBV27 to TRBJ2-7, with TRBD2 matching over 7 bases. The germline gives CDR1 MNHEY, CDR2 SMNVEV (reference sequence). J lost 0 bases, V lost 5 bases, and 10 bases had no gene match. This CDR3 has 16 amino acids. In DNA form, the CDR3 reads TGTGCCAGCAGTGCCGGACTAGGAGGGGCCTCCTACGAGCAGTACTTC. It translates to CASSAGLGGASYEQYF.

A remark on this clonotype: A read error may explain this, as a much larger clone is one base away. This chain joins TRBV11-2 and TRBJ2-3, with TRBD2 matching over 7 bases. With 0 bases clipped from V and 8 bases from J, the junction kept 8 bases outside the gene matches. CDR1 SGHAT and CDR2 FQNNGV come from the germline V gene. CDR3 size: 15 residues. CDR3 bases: TGTGCCAGCAGCTTAGACCGCGGGAGTTGGTGTACGCAGTATTTT. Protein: CASSLDRGSWCTQYF.

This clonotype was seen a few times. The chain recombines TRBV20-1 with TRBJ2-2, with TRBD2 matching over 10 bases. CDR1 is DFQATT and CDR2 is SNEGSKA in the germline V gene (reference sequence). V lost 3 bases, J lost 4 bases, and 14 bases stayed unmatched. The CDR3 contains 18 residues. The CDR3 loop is CSASPWVAGGRGTGELFF. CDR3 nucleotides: TGCAGTGCTAGCCCGTGGGTAGCGGGAGGCCGTGGCACCGGGGAGCTGTTTTTT.

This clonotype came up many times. The CDR3 coding sequence is TGTGCCAGCACAGAAGCATGGGGTAACTATGGCTACACCTTC. Its protein product is CASTEAWGNYGYTF. V gene TRBV2 combines with J gene TRBJ1-2; D is unclear. Germline lookup yields CDR1 SNHLY and CDR2 FYNNEI. The V end was cut by 7 bases, the J end by 1 base, with 13 bases between. This CDR3 has 14 residues.

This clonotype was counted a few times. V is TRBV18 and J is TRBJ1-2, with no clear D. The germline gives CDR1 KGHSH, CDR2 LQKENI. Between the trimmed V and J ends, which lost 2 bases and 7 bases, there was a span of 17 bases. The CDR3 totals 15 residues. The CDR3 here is CASSPGAQAKIGYTF. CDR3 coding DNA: TGTGCCAGCTCACCAGGAGCGCAGGCGAAGATTGGCTACACCTTC. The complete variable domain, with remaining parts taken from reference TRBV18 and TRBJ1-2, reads NAGVMQNPRHLVRRRGQEARLRCSPMKGHSHVYWYRQLPEEGLKFMVYLQKENIIDESGMPKERFSAEFPKEGPSILRIQQVVRGDSAAYFCASSPGAQAKIGYTFGSGTRLTVV.

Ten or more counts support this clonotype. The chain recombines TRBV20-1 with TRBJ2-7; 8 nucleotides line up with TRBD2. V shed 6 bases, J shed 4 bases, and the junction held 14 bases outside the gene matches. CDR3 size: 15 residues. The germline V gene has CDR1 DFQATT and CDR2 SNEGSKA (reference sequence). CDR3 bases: TGCAGTGCCAAAGGGGGACGGGAGGGCCCATACGAGCAGTACTTC. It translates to CSAKGGREGPYEQYF.

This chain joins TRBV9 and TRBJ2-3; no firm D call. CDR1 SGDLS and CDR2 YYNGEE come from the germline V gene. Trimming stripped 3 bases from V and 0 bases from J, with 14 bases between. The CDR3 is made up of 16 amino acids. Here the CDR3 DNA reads TGTGCCAGCAGCGACCCCAGGACGGCTAGCACAGATACGCAGTATTTT. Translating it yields CASSDPRTASTDTQYF. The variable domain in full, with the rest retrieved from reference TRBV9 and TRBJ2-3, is DSGVTQTPKHLITATGQRVTLRCSPRSGDLSVYWYQQSLDQGLQFLIQYYNGEERAKGNILERFSAQQFPDLHSELNLSSLELGDSALYFCASSDPRTASTDTQYFGPGTRLTVL.

As DNA, the CDR3 is TGTGCCAGCAGCGTAGGACAGGCCTCCACTGAAGCTTTCTTT. The encoded protein is CASSVGQASTEAFF. The genes are TRBV9 and TRBJ1-1, with D tentatively TRBD1 (6 bases). V lost 0 bases and J 4 bases, leaving 10 bases between the germline ends. The CDR3 contains 14 residues. CDR1 and CDR2 from the germline V gene are SGDLS and YYNGEE.

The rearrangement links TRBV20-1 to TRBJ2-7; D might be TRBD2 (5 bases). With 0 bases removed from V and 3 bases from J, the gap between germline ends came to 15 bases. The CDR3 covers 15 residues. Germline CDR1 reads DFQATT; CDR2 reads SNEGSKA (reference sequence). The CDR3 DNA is TGCAGTGCTAGAGATCTTTACGGGATTGGCTACGAGCAGTACTTC. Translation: CSARDLYGIGYEQYF.

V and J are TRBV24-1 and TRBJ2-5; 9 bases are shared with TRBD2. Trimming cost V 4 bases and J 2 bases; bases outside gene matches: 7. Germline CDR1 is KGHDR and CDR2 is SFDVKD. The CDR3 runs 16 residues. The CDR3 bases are TGTGCCACCAGTGACCTTAGCGGGGGCTTTCAAGAGACCCAGTACTTC. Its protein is CATSDLSGGFQETQYF.

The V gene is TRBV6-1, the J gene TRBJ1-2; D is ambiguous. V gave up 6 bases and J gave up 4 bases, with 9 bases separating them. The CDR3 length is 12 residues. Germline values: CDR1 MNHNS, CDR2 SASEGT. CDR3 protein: CASRLEGYGYTF. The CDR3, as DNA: TGTGCCAGCAGATTAGAAGGCTATGGCTACACCTTC.

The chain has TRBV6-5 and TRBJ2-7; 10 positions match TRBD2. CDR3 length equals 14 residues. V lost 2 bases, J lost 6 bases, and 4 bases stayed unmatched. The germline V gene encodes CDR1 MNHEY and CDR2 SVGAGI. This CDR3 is CASSYRTSGSEQYF. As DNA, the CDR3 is TGTGCCAGCAGTTACCGGACTAGCGGCTCCGAGCAGTACTTC.